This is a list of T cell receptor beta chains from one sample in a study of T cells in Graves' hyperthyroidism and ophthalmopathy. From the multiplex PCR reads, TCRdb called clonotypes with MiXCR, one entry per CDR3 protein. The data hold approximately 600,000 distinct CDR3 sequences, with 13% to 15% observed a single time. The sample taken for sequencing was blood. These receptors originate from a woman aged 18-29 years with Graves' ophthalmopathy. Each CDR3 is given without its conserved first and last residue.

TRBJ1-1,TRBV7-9,ASSGPQGSNTEAF
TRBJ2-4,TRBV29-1,SSHPSNIQY
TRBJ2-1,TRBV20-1,SAAPRIVPYSYNEQF
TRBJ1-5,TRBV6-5,ASSYSTPYSNQPQH
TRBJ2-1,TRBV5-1,ASSHKLGILYNEQF
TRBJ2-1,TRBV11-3,ASSSRTSSYNEQF
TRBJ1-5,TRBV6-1,ASSRRDRRQPQH
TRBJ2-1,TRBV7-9,ASSRLAGNNEQF
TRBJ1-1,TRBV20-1,SAPGQMNTEAF
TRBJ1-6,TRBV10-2,ASTGTGGRSPLH
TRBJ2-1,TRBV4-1,ASSQDSSTVDEQF
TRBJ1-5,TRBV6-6,ASSYYGSGTGITINQPQH
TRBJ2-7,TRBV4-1,ASSREVGTGNSRQY
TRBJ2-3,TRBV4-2,ASSQVDSGSTDTQY
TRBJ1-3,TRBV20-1,SVLGQGANTIY
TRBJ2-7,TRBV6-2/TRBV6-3,ASSGDRSYEQY
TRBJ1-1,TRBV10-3,AISSNLQGNEAF
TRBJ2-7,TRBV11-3,ASSPPQGRYEQY
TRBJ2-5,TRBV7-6,ASAQTPEETQY
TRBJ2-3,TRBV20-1,SARSGSTDTQY
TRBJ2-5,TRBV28,ASSGYILSSAVQETQY
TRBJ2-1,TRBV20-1,SANQNNEQF
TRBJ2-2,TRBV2,ASNNPPGTPMNTGELF
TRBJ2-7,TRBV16,ASSQSGDGIYEQY
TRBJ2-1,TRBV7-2,ASSPRQGLGLEEQF
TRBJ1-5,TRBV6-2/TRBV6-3,ASSYPGNQPQH
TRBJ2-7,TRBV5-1,ASSPGGHSYEQY
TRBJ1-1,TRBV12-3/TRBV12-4,ASSPTTGGRKAF
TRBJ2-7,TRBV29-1,SVFQSAIPGYEQY
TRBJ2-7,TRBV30,AWNGNYEQY
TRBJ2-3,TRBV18,ASSPPSSGAWGTQY
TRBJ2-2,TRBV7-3,ASSVTQGDTGELF
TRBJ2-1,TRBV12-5,ASGLGEGGNNEQF
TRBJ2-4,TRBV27,ASSLSSRAIQY
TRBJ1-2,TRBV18,ASSRDNDNYGYT
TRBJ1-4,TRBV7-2,ASSLIGIGTGEKLF
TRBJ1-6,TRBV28,ASSSGDVGLSLH
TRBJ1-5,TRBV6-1,ASSGFSGNYQPQH
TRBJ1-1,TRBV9,ASSVATGGDTEAF
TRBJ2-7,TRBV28,ASDSRGLLLLGTSVEQY
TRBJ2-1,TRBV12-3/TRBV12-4,ASDAGTTGEQF
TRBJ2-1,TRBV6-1,ASRKRPGLALRNEQF
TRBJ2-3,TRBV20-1,SASGLSRDTQY
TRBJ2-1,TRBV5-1,ASSPPSSGYSYNEQF
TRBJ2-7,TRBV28,ATGPGYEQY
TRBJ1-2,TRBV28,AIITDNYGYT
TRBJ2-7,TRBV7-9,ASSWRTSGFYEQY
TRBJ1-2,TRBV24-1,ATSDLWGNYGYT
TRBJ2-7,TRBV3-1,ASSHLLAGGYEQY
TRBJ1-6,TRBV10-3,AISESKLRVHNSPLH
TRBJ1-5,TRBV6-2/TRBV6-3,ASNYVPGQGYLNLNQPQH
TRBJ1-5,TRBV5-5,ASSLWVSSNQPQH
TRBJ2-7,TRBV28,ASSRQGGRYEQY
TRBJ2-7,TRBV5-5,ASSFSRSAYEQY
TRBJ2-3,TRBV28,ASSKGTWTTDTQY
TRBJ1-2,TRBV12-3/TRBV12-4,ASSLVGQGVYYGYT
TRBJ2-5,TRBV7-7,ASSLAGTLQETQY
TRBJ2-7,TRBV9,ASSPTDAYEQY
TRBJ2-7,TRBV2,ASRARQGHSYEQY
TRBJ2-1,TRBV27,ASSSYGEQF